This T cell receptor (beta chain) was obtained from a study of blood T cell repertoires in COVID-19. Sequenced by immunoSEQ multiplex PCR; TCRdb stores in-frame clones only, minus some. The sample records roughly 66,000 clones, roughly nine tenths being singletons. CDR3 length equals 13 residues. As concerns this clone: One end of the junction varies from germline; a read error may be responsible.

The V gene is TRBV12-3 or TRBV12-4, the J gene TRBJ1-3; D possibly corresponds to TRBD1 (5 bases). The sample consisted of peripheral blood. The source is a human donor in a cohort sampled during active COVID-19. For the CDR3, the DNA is TGTACCAGCAAACCAACAGGAAGAAACACCATATATTTT. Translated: CTSKPTGRNTIYF.